There are many counts of the clone carrying this T cell receptor (beta chain). This sample was taken from a study of chronic HIV infection and antiretroviral therapy. TCRdb processed the 5' RACE reads anew with MiXCR; each CDR3 protein has one entry. The repertoire consists of 30,000 to 35,000 distinct CDR3 sequences, with more than 7.5% occurring once and the leading ten covering about 2.4%. The V gene's germline CDR1 is SNHLY and CDR2 FYNNEI. The CDR3 length is 13 residues. V was cut by 6 bases and J by 3 bases, with 11 bases left in between. The sequenced sample was peripheral blood. The chain recombines TRBV2 with TRBJ1-1, with D unresolved. This receptor was obtained from an adult who had HIV and had not received antiretroviral therapy, or was an uninfected healthy control (not recorded which). The CDR3 coding sequence is TGTGCCAGCAGCACAAACTGGGACACTGAAGCTTTCTTT. It codes for CASSTNWDTEAFF.